This record concerns one TCR beta chain sequence. How the authors handled the data: It was from reference gene primer amplification that nucleated cell counts were estimated. The table came from immunoSEQ multiplex PCR; TCRdb's copy has only in-frame clones and leaves some out. That table is the source of V, J and clone size, and D and trimming were worked out from the DNA. The table shows about 520,000 clones, with approximately 83% occurring only once. These data come from a study of blood T cell repertoires in COVID-19. The CDR3 is made up of 12 amino acids. Between the trimmed V and J ends, which lost 8 bases and 3 bases, there was a span of 13 bases. CDR1 GTSNPN and CDR2 SVGIG come from the germline V gene (reference sequence).

Sequenced material: peripheral blood. The clonotype was recovered from a human donor in a cohort sampled during active COVID-19. The rearrangement joins TRBV30 to TRBJ1-2; a weak D match, TRBD1 (6 bases). CDR3 amino acids: CAGGGGDYGYTF. Written as DNA, the CDR3 is TGTGCCGGAGGGGGAGGGGACTATGGCTACACCTTC.